The rows below give T cell receptor beta chains drawn from one sample of a study of blood T cell repertoires in COVID-19. Produced via immunoSEQ multiplex PCR; TCRdb's table is partial and in-frame only. The table records just over 350,000 clones, 86% of them present only once. Sequencing used peripheral blood. These TCRs come from an older woman with COVID-19, enrolled during active disease. The CDR3 runs from the conserved cysteine through the conserved F or W. A D gene is named only where the DNA matches it firmly. Clone size is stated in some rows and not others, as once, few, many or a class when expanded.

v_gene: TRBV9; d_gene: -; j_gene: TRBJ1-4; abundance: few; CDR3nt: TGTGCCAGCAGCGTAGGAGATGAAAAACTGTTTTTT; CDR3aa: CASSVGDEKLFF
v_gene: TRBV7-7; d_gene: TRBD2; j_gene: TRBJ2-5; abundance: -; CDR3nt: TGTGCCAGCAGCTTGCAACTAGCGGGGGAGACCCAGTACTTC; CDR3aa: CASSLQLAGETQYF
v_gene: TRBV7-9; d_gene: -; j_gene: TRBJ2-7; abundance: -; CDR3nt: TGTGCCAGCAGCCTAAGACAGGATTGGCACGAGCAGTACTTC; CDR3aa: CASSLRQDWHEQYF
v_gene: TRBV3-1/TRBV3-2; d_gene: -; j_gene: TRBJ1-1; abundance: -; CDR3nt: TGTGCCAGCAGCCTCCACGGGTCCGAGAACACTGAAGCTTTCTTT; CDR3aa: CASSLHGSENTEAFF
v_gene: TRBV6-2/TRBV6-3; d_gene: TRBD1; j_gene: TRBJ1-5; abundance: many; CDR3nt: TGTGCCAGCAGTTCCCCGGGACAGGGGTTGAGGGGCGATCAGCCCCAGCATTTT; CDR3aa: CASSSPGQGLRGDQPQHF
v_gene: TRBV9; d_gene: TRBD2; j_gene: TRBJ2-7; abundance: few; CDR3nt: TGTGCCAGCAGCTTAGGGACTAGCACCTACGAGCAGTACTTC; CDR3aa: CASSLGTSTYEQYF
v_gene: TRBV5-1; d_gene: TRBD1; j_gene: TRBJ2-2; abundance: -; CDR3nt: TGCGCCAGCAGCTTGGCTCAGGGGGACACCGGGGAGCTGTTTTTT; CDR3aa: CASSLAQGDTGELFF
v_gene: TRBV29-1; d_gene: -; j_gene: TRBJ1-1; abundance: -; CDR3nt: TGCAGCGTGAACCAGGGGTTGAACACTGAAGCTTTCTTT; CDR3aa: CSVNQGLNTEAFF
v_gene: TRBV7-3; d_gene: -; j_gene: TRBJ2-3; abundance: once; CDR3nt: TGTGCCAGCTTACGGGACTCCTCCCCGGGCGATACGCAGTATTTT; CDR3aa: CASLRDSSPGDTQYF
v_gene: TRBV18; d_gene: -; j_gene: TRBJ1-1; abundance: few; CDR3nt: TGTGCCAGCTCACCACGTACGGCGGGCATGAACACTGAAGCTTTCTTT; CDR3aa: CASSPRTAGMNTEAFF
v_gene: TRBV5-1; d_gene: TRBD1; j_gene: TRBJ2-5; abundance: -; CDR3nt: TGCGCCAGCAGCTTGGGGGGGACAGGGCAAGAGACCCAGTACTTC; CDR3aa: CASSLGGTGQETQYF
v_gene: TRBV29-1; d_gene: TRBD1; j_gene: TRBJ2-7; abundance: -; CDR3nt: TGCAGCGTTCGAGGTTTGGACAGGCTGGGCAACGAGCAGTACTTC; CDR3aa: CSVRGLDRLGNEQYF
v_gene: TRBV6-5; d_gene: -; j_gene: TRBJ1-5; abundance: -; CDR3nt: TGTGCCAGCAGGACAGAGCAAAATCAGCCCCAGCATTTT; CDR3aa: CASRTEQNQPQHF
v_gene: TRBV9; d_gene: TRBD1; j_gene: TRBJ2-3; abundance: -; CDR3nt: TGTGCCAGCAGCGTAGTGAGGGGGCCACAGTATTTT; CDR3aa: CASSVVRGPQYF
v_gene: TRBV7-9; d_gene: -; j_gene: TRBJ1-5; abundance: -; CDR3nt: TGTGCCAGCAGCTTAGCAGGCAGGGGCCGCTTCAATCAGCCCCAGCATTTT; CDR3aa: CASSLAGRGRFNQPQHF
v_gene: TRBV7-2; d_gene: TRBD2; j_gene: TRBJ2-3; abundance: -; CDR3nt: TGTGCCAGCAGGGCCCTCGGACTAGCGGGGGCCCTCACAGATACGCAGTATTTT; CDR3aa: CASRALGLAGALTDTQYF
v_gene: TRBV30; d_gene: TRBD1; j_gene: TRBJ1-2; abundance: -; CDR3nt: TGTGCCTGGAGTCGGGACAGCACCTATGGCTACACCTTC; CDR3aa: CAWSRDSTYGYTF
v_gene: TRBV2; d_gene: -; j_gene: TRBJ2-5; abundance: -; CDR3nt: TGTGCCAGCAGGTGGAGCGGAGCCCAAGAGACCCAGTACTTC; CDR3aa: CASRWSGAQETQYF
v_gene: TRBV24-1; d_gene: TRBD1; j_gene: TRBJ1-2; abundance: -; CDR3nt: TGTGCCACCAGTGATTCCTACAGGGGCGGCTACACCTTC; CDR3aa: CATSDSYRGGYTF
v_gene: TRBV5-6; d_gene: -; j_gene: TRBJ1-2; abundance: -; CDR3nt: TGTGCCAGCAGCTTGCGGGGAGGGGGGCCCTCTAACTATGGCTACACCTTC; CDR3aa: CASSLRGGGPSNYGYTF
v_gene: TRBV6-5; d_gene: -; j_gene: TRBJ2-7; abundance: once; CDR3nt: TGTGCCAGCAGGTCCCCGGGGACTGCTACCTACGAGCAGTACTTC; CDR3aa: CASRSPGTATYEQYF
v_gene: TRBV5-1; d_gene: TRBD1; j_gene: TRBJ1-6; abundance: few; CDR3nt: TGCGCCAGCAGCTTATGGACAGGAGAAAATTCACCCCTCCACTTT; CDR3aa: CASSLWTGENSPLHF
v_gene: TRBV15; d_gene: -; j_gene: TRBJ1-2; abundance: once; CDR3nt: TGTGCCACCAGCGGCGCCACTAGTAACTATGGCTACACCTTC; CDR3aa: CATSGATSNYGYTF
v_gene: TRBV27; d_gene: -; j_gene: TRBJ1-2; abundance: -; CDR3nt: TGTGCCAGCTTTAGGGCCGGCGCGGGGGGCTACACCTTC; CDR3aa: CASFRAGAGGYTF
v_gene: TRBV12-3/TRBV12-4; d_gene: -; j_gene: TRBJ1-2; abundance: -; CDR3nt: TGTGCCAGCACCTACGACAGATATGGCTACACCTTC; CDR3aa: CASTYDRYGYTF
v_gene: TRBV5-8; d_gene: -; j_gene: TRBJ2-2; abundance: few; CDR3nt: TGTGCCAGCAGCTTGATGCAGGAGGGCACCGGGGAGCTGTTTTTT; CDR3aa: CASSLMQEGTGELFF
v_gene: TRBV7-6; d_gene: -; j_gene: TRBJ2-7; abundance: -; CDR3nt: TGTGCCAGCAGCTACGGGAGTCAGATCATATACGAGCAGTACTTC; CDR3aa: CASSYGSQIIYEQYF
v_gene: TRBV10-3; d_gene: -; j_gene: TRBJ2-7; abundance: -; CDR3nt: TGTGCCATCAGTGAGTCAGGCGGGACCTACGAGCAGTACTTC; CDR3aa: CAISESGGTYEQYF
v_gene: TRBV7-9; d_gene: TRBD1; j_gene: TRBJ1-2; abundance: -; CDR3nt: TGTGCCAGCAGCTCCCAGGGGGTTAACTATGGCTACACCTTC; CDR3aa: CASSSQGVNYGYTF
v_gene: TRBV9; d_gene: TRBD2; j_gene: TRBJ2-7; abundance: -; CDR3nt: TGTGCCAGCAGCGTACTAGCGGGGGGAGCCTACGAGCAGTACTTC; CDR3aa: CASSVLAGGAYEQYF
v_gene: TRBV3-1/TRBV3-2; d_gene: -; j_gene: TRBJ2-3; abundance: -; CDR3nt: TGTGCCAGCAGCCAAGACTCGCTGGGGGGGGCGGGCACAGATACGCAGTATTTT; CDR3aa: CASSQDSLGGAGTDTQYF
v_gene: TRBV18; d_gene: -; j_gene: TRBJ2-7; abundance: once; CDR3nt: TGTGCCAGCTCACCTCCTGCCGTTTTTAGCGAGCAGTACTTC; CDR3aa: CASSPPAVFSEQYF
v_gene: TRBV7-8; d_gene: -; j_gene: TRBJ2-7; abundance: -; CDR3nt: TGTGCCAGCAGCCTCCGGGTGGAGGGGAGCTCCTACGAGCAGTACTTC; CDR3aa: CASSLRVEGSSYEQYF
v_gene: TRBV6-5; d_gene: TRBD1; j_gene: TRBJ1-5; abundance: -; CDR3nt: TGTGCCAGCAGTTACGGGGGACAGTATAGCAATCAGCCCCAGCATTTT; CDR3aa: CASSYGGQYSNQPQHF
v_gene: TRBV5-1; d_gene: -; j_gene: TRBJ1-1; abundance: -; CDR3nt: TGCGCCAGCAGCTTGGCAAGGGGAGGGAACACTGAAGCTTTCTTT; CDR3aa: CASSLARGGNTEAFF